The 8 T cell receptor beta chains presented below share a single source sample, sequenced in a study of CD8+ T cells in alopecia areata. RNA was extracted and reverse transcribed into cDNA as the sequencing template. Assay used: immunoSEQ multiplex PCR; TCRdb lists only in-frame clones, some missing. The repertoire holds about 190,000 clones, with approximately 60% as singletons. Treatment noted: oral pan-JAK inhibitor, 5-10 mg twice daily. Sequencing was performed on CD4+ T cells sorted from blood, taken at week 4, from a patient treated with tofacitinib. The receptor source for this set is a human donor with alopecia areata.

The chain's CDR3 is CAWRDSTPGTQYF. In DNA form, the CDR3 reads TGTGCCTGGAGGGACAGTACCCCGGGGACCCAGTACTTC. V usage is TRBV30 and J usage is TRBJ2-5, with D tentatively TRBD1 (6 bases). V was clipped by 3 bases and J by 7 bases, with 15 bases between them. This CDR3 is built from 13 residues. CDR1 is GTSNPN, CDR2 SVGIG, per germline (reference sequence).

This clone was recorded a few times. V and J are TRBV29-1 and TRBJ2-5, with TRBD1 matching 8 bases. Germline CDR1 and CDR2: SQVTM and ANQGSEA. The CDR3 is 12 amino acids. Losses at the gene ends were 8 bases for V and 2 bases for J; bases not matched to a gene: 4. The CDR3 DNA is TGCAGCTCCCGGACAGGGCAAGAGACCCAGTACTTC. This codes for CSSRTGQETQYF.

This clone was observed a few times. This chain joins TRBV5-1 and TRBJ2-7; D is unresolved. The CDR3 length is 13 residues. Germline V gives CDR1 SGHRS, CDR2 YFSETQ. Deletions cut 1 base from V and 1 base from J, with 6 bases between. CDR3: CASSLLLSYEQYF. The CDR3 DNA sequence: TGCGCCAGCAGCTTGCTCCTGTCCTACGAGCAGTACTTC.

The rearrangement uses TRBV4-2 and TRBJ2-1; TRBD2 agrees at 7 bases. The CDR3 is 20 residues long. The V gene end was trimmed by 4 bases and the J gene end by 4 bases; junction bases not matched to a gene: 22. CDR1 LGHNA and CDR2 YNFKEQ come from the germline V gene. CDR3 bases: TGTGCCAGCAGCCGCCAGTTTCGGGGTCGCGGGAGTGGGCGATACAATGAGCAGTTCTTC. Translation: CASSRQFRGRGSGRYNEQFF.

The chain combines TRBV6-6 with TRBJ1-2, with 8 nucleotides matching TRBD1. Germline V CDR1 and CDR2: MNHNY, SVGAGI (reference sequence). This CDR3 contains 14 residues. V lost 6 bases to trimming and J lost 4 bases; unmatched junction nucleotides: 7. The CDR3 loop reads CASSTGQDLYGYTF. In DNA form, the CDR3 reads TGTGCCAGCAGCACGGGACAGGACCTCTATGGCTACACCTTC.

V is TRBV10-3 and J is TRBJ2-1; TRBD1 or TRBD2 may be the D gene (5 bases each). CDR1 and CDR2 from the germline V gene are ENHRY and SYGVKD. The CDR3 length is 16 residues. Trimming removed 0 bases from V and 5 bases from J, with 14 bases in between. CDR3 nucleotides: TGTGCCATCAGTGAGTCGAGTACGGGACGGGACAATGAGCAGTTCTTC. It codes for CAISESSTGRDNEQFF.

The V and J genes are TRBV6-1 and TRBJ1-5, with D unresolved. The CDR3 length is 14 residues. Between the trimmed V and J ends, which lost 0 bases and 6 bases, there was a span of 9 bases. The germline CDR1 and CDR2 sequences are MNHNS and SASEGT. Here the CDR3 DNA reads TGTGCCAGCAGTGAAGCTAGGGATACTCAGCCCCAGCATTTT. Its translation is CASSEARDTQPQHF.

V and J are TRBV27 and TRBJ2-5; 7 positions match TRBD2. The CDR3 is 14 residues long. CDR1 is MNHEY and CDR2 is SMNVEV in the germline V gene (reference sequence). V lost 2 bases to trimming and J lost 5 bases; unmatched junction nucleotides: 5. The CDR3 nucleotides read TGTGCCAGCAGTTTAGCGGGAGCCTGGGAGACCCAGTACTTC. It translates to CASSLAGAWETQYF.